The 24 T cell receptor beta chains presented below share a single source sample, sequenced in a study of blood T cell repertoires in COVID-19. Profiled with immunoSEQ multiplex PCR; TCRdb holds only in-frame clones, not every one. There are around 31,000 clones in the sample; approximately 92% occur only once, and 15% to 20% lies in the top ten. Sequencing was done on a sample of peripheral blood. The source of these receptors is an elderly man with acute or convalescent COVID-19.

The chain recombines TRBV18 with TRBJ1-1; D is possibly TRBD1 (5 bases). Looked up from germline, CDR1 is KGHSH and CDR2 is LQKENI. This CDR3 spans 15 amino acids. Trimming removed 1 base from V and 4 bases from J, with 13 bases in between. The CDR3: CASSPLPGVGTEAFF. The CDR3, as DNA: TGTGCCAGCTCACCACTTCCGGGGGTGGGCACTGAAGCTTTCTTT.

CDR3 sequence reads: CASSFFQEEAFF. In DNA, the CDR3 is TGTGCCAGCAGCTTCTTTCAGGAAGAAGCTTTCTTT. This sequence joins TRBV7-9 and TRBJ1-1; D is unresolved. CDR1 is SEHNR and CDR2 is FQNEAQ in the germline V gene (reference sequence). The CDR3 loop spans 12 amino acids. Trimming removed 3 bases from V and 8 bases from J, with 10 bases in between.

With regard to this clone: Its ends do not fully match the called genes, so a read error is possible. The chain carries TRBV5-6 and TRBJ2-7, with a tentative D call TRBD1 (5 bases). Germline V gives CDR1 SGHDT, CDR2 YYEEEE. This CDR3 comprises 11 residues. The CDR3 spells CASSLAQGWDF. The CDR3 DNA reads TGTGCCAGCAGCTTGGCTCAGGGTTGGGACTTC.

The V gene is TRBV12-3 or TRBV12-4, the J gene TRBJ2-1, with D uncertain. Trimming stripped 3 bases from V and 5 bases from J, with 8 bases between. The CDR3 covers 13 residues. The CDR3 loop is CASSLSRNNEQFF. As DNA, the CDR3 is TGTGCCAGCAGTTTGTCGAGAAACAATGAGCAGTTCTTC.

The chain links TRBV30 to TRBJ1-4; 7 bases line up with TRBD1. Trimming took 6 bases from V and 7 from J; bases not matched to a gene: 2. CDR1 is GTSNPN, CDR2 SVGIG, per germline (reference sequence). This CDR3 comprises 11 residues. The CDR3 DNA sequence: TGTGCCTGTGGACAGGCTGAAAAACTGTTTTTT. Protein sequence: CACGQAEKLFF.

The chain recombines TRBV15 with TRBJ1-5; 8 bases are shared with TRBD1. J was trimmed by 7 bases and V by 1 base; bases with no gene match: 3. The germline CDR1 and CDR2 sequences are LNHNV and YYDKDF (reference sequence). There are 14 residues in the CDR3. CDR3 region: CATSRVQGAQPQHF. CDR3 coding DNA: TGTGCCACCAGCAGAGTCCAGGGGGCGCAGCCCCAGCATTTT. The whole variable domain, remainder taken from reference TRBV15 and TRBJ1-5, is DAMVIQNPRYQVTQFGKPVTLSCSQTLNHNVMYWYQQKSSQAPKLLFHYYDKDFNNEADTPDNFQSRRPNTSFCFLDIRSPGLGDTAMYLCATSRVQGAQPQHFGDGTRLSIL.

The chain joins TRBV7-9 to TRBJ2-2, with 7 bases matching TRBD1. Trimming at V came to 4 bases and at J to 1 base, leaving 3 bases not matched to a gene. CDR1 is SEHNR and CDR2 is FQNEAQ in the germline V gene (reference sequence). CDR3 length equals 15 residues. Written as DNA, the CDR3 is TGTGCCAGCAGCTCCGACAGGGAGAACACCGGGGAGCTGTTTTTT. Translating gives CASSSDRENTGELFF.

The CDR3 protein is CAIRMTSGADNEQFF. CDR3 in DNA: TGTGCCATCAGGATGACTAGCGGGGCGGACAATGAGCAGTTCTTC. The chain uses TRBV10-3 and TRBJ2-1; 11 bases match TRBD2. J was trimmed by 5 bases and V by 6 bases; bases with no gene match: 6. CDR3 length: 15 residues. Looked up from germline, CDR1 is ENHRY and CDR2 is SYGVKD.

The J gene is TRBJ2-3, the V gene TRBV11-3, with D tentatively TRBD1 (6 bases). V was trimmed by 0 bases and J by 6 bases, leaving 10 bases between them. Germline V CDR1 and CDR2: SGHNT, YENEEA. CDR3 length: 14 residues. The CDR3 protein is CASSLDTGLDTQYF. The CDR3 nucleotides read TGTGCCAGCAGCTTAGATACAGGGCTGGATACGCAGTATTTT.

The chain uses TRBV18 and TRBJ1-2, with no clear D. The V gene's germline CDR1 is KGHSH and CDR2 LQKENI. Trimming left V 0 bases short and J 0 bases short, with 8 bases between. The CDR3 is made up of 15 amino acids. CDR3 residues: CASSPPLSPNYGYTF. CDR3 in DNA: TGTGCCAGCTCACCACCGCTCAGTCCTAACTATGGCTACACCTTC.

The chain has TRBV18 and TRBJ2-5, with D tentatively TRBD1 (5 bases). Germline CDR1 reads KGHSH; CDR2 reads LQKENI. CDR3 length: 12 residues. Trimming removed 5 bases from V and 3 bases from J, with 7 bases in between. CDR3 in amino acids: CASSAREETQYF. CDR3 DNA: TGTGCCAGCTCAGCCAGGGAAGAGACCCAGTACTTC.

The chain employs TRBV24-1 and TRBJ2-5; a possible D gene is TRBD2 (6 bases). V was pared by 12 bases and J by 9 bases, with 34 bases between. The CDR3 is 17 residues long. CDR1 and CDR2 (germline): KGHDR, SFDVKD. The CDR3, as DNA: TGTGCCCAAGCGTCCCGTTCTACTAGCCCCCGGGTTGGCGCCCAGTACTTC. Translated, it gives CAQASRSTSPRVGAQYF.

J is TRBJ1-2 and V is TRBV7-9, with D tentatively TRBD1 (5 bases). Trimming removed 5 bases at V and 8 bases at J, with 12 bases between. This CDR3 is built from 12 residues. Germline CDR1 is SEHNR and CDR2 is FQNEAQ (reference sequence). CDR3 sequence reads: CASSPVGEGYTF. In DNA form, the CDR3 reads TGTGCCAGCAGCCCAGTAGGGGAAGGCTACACCTTC.

This chain links TRBV5-1 with TRBJ1-1; 8 bases are a match to TRBD1. Trimming took 0 bases from V and 1 from J; bases not matched to a gene: 5. CDR1 is SGHRS and CDR2 is YFSETQ in the germline V gene. CDR3 length: 16 amino acids. CDR3 protein: CASSLAPGGPNTEAFF. DNA of the CDR3: TGCGCCAGCAGCTTGGCCCCAGGGGGCCCGAACACTGAAGCTTTCTTT.

The chain carries TRBV4-1 and TRBJ2-3, with a tentative D call TRBD2 (7 bases). V lost 0 bases to trimming and J lost 5 bases, with 15 bases between them. Germline CDR1 reads MGHRA; CDR2 reads YSYEKL. This CDR3 contains 16 residues. CDR3 in amino acids: CASSQEGGGRRDTQYF. Written as DNA, the CDR3 is TGCGCCAGCAGCCAAGAGGGCGGGGGCCGCAGAGATACGCAGTATTTT.

This chain joins TRBV6-5 and TRBJ1-4; TRBD1 is a possible D gene (5 bases). CDR1 is MNHEY, CDR2 SVGAGI, per germline. The CDR3 is 12 residues long. The V gene lost 0 bases and the J gene lost 10 bases, with 6 bases spanning the gap. The DNA for the CDR3 is TGTGCCAGCAGTTACTCGCAGGGAAAACTGTTTTTT. Translated, it gives CASSYSQGKLFF.

CDR3 sequence (DNA): TGTGCCAGCAGCCGCCAAGGTTCGGGGAAAACTGAAGCTTTCTTT. This translates into CASSRQGSGKTEAFF. J is TRBJ1-1 and V is TRBV14; no clear D. Trimming removed 4 bases from V and 5 bases from J, with 17 bases in between. The germline V gene has CDR1 SGHDN and CDR2 FVKESK. CDR3 length: 15 amino acids. The full variable domain, completed using reference TRBV14 and TRBJ1-1, is EAGVTQFPSHSVIEKGQTVTLRCDPISGHDNLYWYRRVMGKEIKFLLHFVKESKQDESGMPNNRFLAERTGGTYSTLKVQPAELEDSGVYFCASSRQGSGKTEAFFGQGTRLTVV.

The chain has TRBV7-2 and TRBJ2-7, with 7 bases matching TRBD2. With 5 bases clipped from V and 6 bases from J, the junction kept 4 bases outside the gene matches. CDR3 length equals 12 residues. The germline CDR1 and CDR2 sequences are SGHTA and FQGNSA. The chain's CDR3 is CASSDPGGEQYF. The CDR3 DNA is TGTGCCAGCAGCGACCCGGGGGGCGAGCAGTACTTC.

The table lists this clone with a count of one. J is TRBJ2-1 and V is TRBV20-1, with 10 bases that match TRBD2. This CDR3 is 16 amino acids long. Germline V gene data show CDR1 as DFQATT and CDR2 as SNEGSKA (reference sequence). Unmatched junction bases numbered 6, after V lost 3 bases and J lost 1 base. The DNA of the CDR3 is TGCAGTGCTAGTCGGCCTAGCGGGGGATCCTACAATGAGCAGTTCTTC. This gives the protein CSASRPSGGSYNEQFF.

This clone was observed once. This rearrangement joins TRBV19 to TRBJ1-1, with D tentatively TRBD1 (6 bases). The germline CDR1 and CDR2 sequences are LNHDA and SQIVND (reference sequence). The CDR3 is 13 residues long. The ends were cut back, 8 bases at V and 4 bases at J, with 14 bases in the middle. Here the CDR3 reads CASRYRASTEAFF. CDR3 bases: TGTGCCAGTCGATACAGGGCAAGCACTGAAGCTTTCTTT.

The chain employs TRBV28 and TRBJ2-3; 11 bases are shared with TRBD2. CDR3 length: 19 amino acids. The V gene's germline CDR1 is MDHEN and CDR2 SYDVKM. V dropped 2 bases and J dropped 6; count of bases not matched to a gene: 16. Here the CDR3 reads CASSLETSGGGPRSDTQYF. In DNA, the CDR3 is TGTGCCAGCAGTTTAGAAACTAGCGGGGGAGGCCCAAGGTCTGATACGCAGTATTTT. The full variable domain, its missing parts supplied by reference TRBV28 and TRBJ2-3, is DVKVTQSSRYLVKRTGEKVFLECVQDMDHENMFWYRQDPGLGLRLIYFSYDVKMKEKGDIPEGYSVSREKKERFSLILESASTNQTSMYLCASSLETSGGGPRSDTQYFGPGTRLTVL.

The rearrangement joins TRBV2 to TRBJ2-3; a weak D match, TRBD2 (6 bases). Germline lookup yields CDR1 SNHLY and CDR2 FYNNEI. V dropped 11 bases and J dropped 2 bases, with 17 bases sitting between them. This CDR3 has 14 amino acids. The CDR3 coding sequence is TGTGCCTGCGACGGGGGACTTCCCACAGATACGCAGTATTTT. It translates to CACDGGLPTDTQYF.

The CDR3 DNA reads TGTGCCAGCAGTCCCGAGGGGGATGGCTACACCTTC. It specifies CASSPEGDGYTF. The chain employs TRBV12-3 or TRBV12-4 and TRBJ1-2, with TRBD1 as a possible D gene (6 bases). Between the trimmed V and J ends, which lost 5 bases and 6 bases, there was a span of 10 bases. This CDR3 contains 12 residues.

This clone was observed a single time. The chain links TRBV9 to TRBJ2-3; TRBD2 agrees at 8 bases. V lost 3 bases to trimming and J lost 5 bases; unmatched junction nucleotides: 11. CDR3 length equals 16 residues. Germline-derived CDR1 and CDR2 are SGDLS and YYNGEE. This CDR3 reads CASSGSSGVIGDTQYF. Written as DNA, the CDR3 is TGTGCCAGCAGCGGAAGTAGCGGGGTAATAGGAGATACGCAGTATTTT.